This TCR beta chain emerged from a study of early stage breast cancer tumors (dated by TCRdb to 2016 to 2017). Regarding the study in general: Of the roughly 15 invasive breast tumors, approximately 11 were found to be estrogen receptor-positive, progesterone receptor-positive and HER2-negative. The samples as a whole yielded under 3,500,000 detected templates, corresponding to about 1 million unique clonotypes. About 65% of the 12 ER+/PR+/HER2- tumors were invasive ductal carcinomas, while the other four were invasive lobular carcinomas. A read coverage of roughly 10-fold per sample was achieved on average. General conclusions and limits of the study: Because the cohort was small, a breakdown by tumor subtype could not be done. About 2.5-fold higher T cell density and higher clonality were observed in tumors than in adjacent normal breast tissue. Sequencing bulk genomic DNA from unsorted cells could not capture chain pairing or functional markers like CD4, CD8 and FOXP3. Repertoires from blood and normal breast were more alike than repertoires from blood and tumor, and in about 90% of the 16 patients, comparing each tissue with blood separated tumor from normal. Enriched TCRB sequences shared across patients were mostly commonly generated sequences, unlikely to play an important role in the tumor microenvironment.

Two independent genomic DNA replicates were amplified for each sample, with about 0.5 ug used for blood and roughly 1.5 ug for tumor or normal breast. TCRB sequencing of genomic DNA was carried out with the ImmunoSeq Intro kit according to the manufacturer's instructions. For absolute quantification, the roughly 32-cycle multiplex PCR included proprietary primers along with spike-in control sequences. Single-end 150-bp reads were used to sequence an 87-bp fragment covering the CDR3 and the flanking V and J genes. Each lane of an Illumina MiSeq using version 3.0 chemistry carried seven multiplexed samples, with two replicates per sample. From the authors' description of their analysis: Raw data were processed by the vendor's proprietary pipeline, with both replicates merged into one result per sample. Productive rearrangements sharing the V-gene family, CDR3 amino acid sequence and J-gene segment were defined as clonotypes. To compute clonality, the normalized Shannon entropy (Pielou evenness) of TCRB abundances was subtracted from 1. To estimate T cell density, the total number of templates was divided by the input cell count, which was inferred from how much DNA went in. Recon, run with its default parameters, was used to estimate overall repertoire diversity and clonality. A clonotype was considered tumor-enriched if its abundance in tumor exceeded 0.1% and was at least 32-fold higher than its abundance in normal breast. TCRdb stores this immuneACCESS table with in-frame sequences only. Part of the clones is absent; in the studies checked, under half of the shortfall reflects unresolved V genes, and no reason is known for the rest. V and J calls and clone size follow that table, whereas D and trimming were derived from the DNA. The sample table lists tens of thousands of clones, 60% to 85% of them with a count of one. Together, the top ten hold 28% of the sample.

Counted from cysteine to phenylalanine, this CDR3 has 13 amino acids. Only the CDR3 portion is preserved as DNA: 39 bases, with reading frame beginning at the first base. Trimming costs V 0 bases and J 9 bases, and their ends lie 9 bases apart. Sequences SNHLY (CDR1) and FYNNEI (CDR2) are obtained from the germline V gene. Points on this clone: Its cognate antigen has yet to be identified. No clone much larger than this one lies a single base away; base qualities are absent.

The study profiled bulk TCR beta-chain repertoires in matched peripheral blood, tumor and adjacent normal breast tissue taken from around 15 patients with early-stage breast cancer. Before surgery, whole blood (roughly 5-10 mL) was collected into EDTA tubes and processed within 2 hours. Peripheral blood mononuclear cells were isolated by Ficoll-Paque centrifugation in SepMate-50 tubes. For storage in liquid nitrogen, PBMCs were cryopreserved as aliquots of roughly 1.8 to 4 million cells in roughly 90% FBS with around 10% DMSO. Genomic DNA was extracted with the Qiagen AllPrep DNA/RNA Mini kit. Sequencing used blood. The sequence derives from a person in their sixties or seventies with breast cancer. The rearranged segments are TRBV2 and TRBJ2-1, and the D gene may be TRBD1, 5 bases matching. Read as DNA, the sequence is TGTGCCAGCAGTGAAGCTAGGGGCGGTGAGCAGTTCTTC. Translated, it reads CASSEARGGEQFF.